The sequence of this T cell receptor (beta chain) was determined in a study of T cells in Graves' hyperthyroidism and ophthalmopathy (dated by TCRdb to about 2019). About the study as a whole: Peripheral blood was collected at initial diagnosis, before any treatment. Prospective prediction of ophthalmopathy was tested in an independent validation cohort of about 19 hyperthyroidism patients and 15 to 17 patients who later progressed to ophthalmopathy. The 75 to 100 discovery patients were divided at random into training and test sets in a 7:3 ratio. After blood sampling, hyperthyroidism patients were treated with methimazole at a starting dose of 30 mg daily, and ophthalmopathy patients were treated with high-dose intravenous methylprednisolone. In addition, the study compared T-cell repertoires in thyroid tissue and in blood from roughly six Graves' hyperthyroidism patients. According to the paper, TCR Vbeta CDR3 sequencing was carried out on 135 peripheral blood samples, which came from over 40 ophthalmopathy, fewer than 80 hyperthyroidism and approximately 17 progressor patients. A discovery cohort of 95 to 100 patients, fewer than 50 with Graves' ophthalmopathy and fewer than 65 with stable Graves' hyperthyroidism, was used to find distinguishing TCR V-J signatures. The research as a whole found: Most expanded thyroid clonotypes (frequency above 0.001) were also found in blood, which suggests that blood repertoires may mirror thyroid immune responses. In validation, the model predicted progression to ophthalmopathy a median of approximately 6.6 months before onset, with around 70% sensitivity and nearly 75% specificity. In cross-validation, a model built on a 13 V-J signature told ophthalmopathy apart from stable hyperthyroidism with approximately 90% sensitivity and about 81% specificity, and in testing the same model reached 80%/75%. No statistical method was used to fix the sample size in advance, and group allocation was not hidden from the investigators.

The TCR beta CDR3 regions were amplified from the RNA transcripts. The first round of RT-PCR for the TCR CDR3 was performed with the HTBI primer set and the Qiagen OneStep RT-PCR kit. The libraries were constructed in a second round of multiplex PCR and then size-selected and purified. Paired-end sequencing of the libraries was performed with 100 bp reads on an Illumina HiSeq2000. The authors processed their data as follows. SOAPnuke was used to process the raw data, throwing out any read that contained adapters or uncalled bases, had a mean Phred below 15, or lacked an exact constant-primer or identifier match. COPE v1.2.5 was used to merge the high-quality paired reads, and each unique nucleotide sequence was defined as a clonotype. Clonotypes were aligned to IMGT TRBV, TRBD and TRBJ reference segments using MiTCR v1.1. Only V-J combinations with frequency above 0.0001, covering approximately 99% of repertoires, were analysed. The TCS score was defined as F50 (clonal expansion) divided by E x V (chaos), with BLOSUM62-based TCRdist calculated between CDR3 peptides within each V-J. Welch's t-statistics and random forest reduced 500 to 550 V-J features to roughly 13, which were used in a naive Bayes classifier (R e1071). TCRdb ran its own pipeline on the public reads, namely fastp trimming at Q25 and MiXCR clone calling, and kept in-frame beta chains. Each entry is one CDR3 protein sequence, shown with its most common DNA and genes. In this record, the V and J calls reflect TCRdb's handling and not the investigators' own analysis. The sample yields about 560,000 distinct CDR3 sequences; approximately 15% were counted once. Approximately 18% of the sample comes from the top ten.

CDR1 is given as LGHDT and CDR2 as YNNKEL, both from the germline V gene (reference sequence). Between the V and J ends, shortened by 5 bases and 4 bases respectively, the junction contains 11 bases. The CDR3 covers 13 residues, taking in both the cysteine and the phenylalanine. Of all the DNA, just the CDR3 is kept, 39 bases in frame from base 1. Graves' hyperthyroidism was defined as stable when no progression to ophthalmopathy occurred over 18 months of follow-up. The hyperthyroidism patients were between 18 and 65 years old and newly diagnosed, with a disease duration of less than 2 months. Exclusion was applied to patients with uncontrolled infections, other autoimmune diseases, pregnancy or lactation. Diagnoses were based on clinical symptoms, serum thyroxine and TRAb, thyroid ultrasound and orbital computed tomography. PBMCs were separated from over 9 ml of fresh peripheral blood using Ficoll-Paque density gradient centrifugation. Total RNA was extracted using Trizol reagent, and RNA quality was assessed on an Agilent 2100 Bioanalyzer.

This clonotype was detected ten times or more. Its antigen is not yet known. No much larger clone is present one base from it, and per-base qualities are unavailable. Recombination linked TRBV3-1 to TRBJ1-1; TRBD1 is a weak D gene call, 6 bases matching. This TCR derives from a woman between 18 and 29 years old with Graves' hyperthyroidism. The sample consisted of blood. This receptor carries the CDR3 CASSSGQSTEAFF. The nucleotide sequence reads as follows: TGTGCCAGCAGCTCTGGACAGAGCACTGAAGCTTTCTTT. Beyond the CDR3, the reference TRBV3-1 and TRBJ1-1 genes provide the residues; the full variable domain reads: DTAVSQTPKYLVTQMGNDKSIKCEQNLGHDTMYWYKQDSKKFLKIMFSYNNKELIINETVPNRFSPKSPDKAHLNLHINSLELGDSAVYFCASSSGQSTEAFFGQGTRLTVV.